This passage covers 29 T cell receptor beta chains from one sample sequenced in a study of metastatic and nonmetastatic thyroid tumors. All patients reached thyroid surgery having received no treatment beforehand. TCRdb re-processed the PCR reads through MiXCR. The data hold over 25,000 clones, with roughly 15% observed a single time. Sequencing was performed on blood. These receptors were obtained from a male donor with papillary thyroid cancer or a benign thyroid nodule (not recorded which). Some clones in this sample may be carry-over from other donors' samples.

The rearrangement joins TRBV20-1 to TRBJ2-7; 8 nucleotides line up with TRBD2. With V trimmed by 3 bases and J by 0 bases, 7 bases remained unmatched. The CDR3 totals 15 residues. Per germline, CDR1 DFQATT and CDR2 SNEGSKA (reference sequence). CDR3 in DNA: TGCAGTGCTAGCCGACCGACTAGCGCCTCCTACGAGCAGTACTTC. Translating gives CSASRPTSASYEQYF.

In its sample, this clone was seen many times. This chain links TRBV28 with TRBJ2-7; 9 nucleotides agree with TRBD1. Germline-derived CDR1 and CDR2 are MDHEN and SYDVKM. V gave up 6 bases and J gave up 5 bases; unmatched junction bases: 11. The CDR3 length is 15 residues. CDR3 DNA sequence: TGTGCCAGCAGGAGCCTCGGGACAGGGCTTCACGAGCAGTACTTC. Residues: CASRSLGTGLHEQYF.

This clone has at least ten counts. The chain carries TRBV20-1 and TRBJ2-1; tentatively, D is TRBD1 (5 bases). Germline-derived CDR1 and CDR2 are DFQATT and SNEGSKA (reference sequence). Trimming pared 1 base from V and 0 bases from J, leaving 7 bases between. This CDR3 spans 14 amino acids. The CDR3 DNA is TGCAGTGCTAGAGTGGGGCCCTCCTACAATGAGCAGTTCTTC. Translation: CSARVGPSYNEQFF.

In its sample, this clone was seen many times. The chain couples TRBV5-1 to TRBJ1-1; D might be TRBD1 (5 bases). CDR1 and CDR2 from the germline V gene are SGHRS and YFSETQ. The CDR3 loop spans 14 amino acids. Trimming took 3 bases from V and 3 from J, leaving 12 bases between them. The CDR3 is CASSWRDVYTEAFF. In DNA, the CDR3 is TGCGCCAGCAGCTGGAGGGACGTATACACTGAAGCTTTCTTT.

The chain uses TRBV12-3 or TRBV12-4 and TRBJ2-6, with 7 bases that match TRBD2. V lost 1 base to trimming and J lost 6 bases; unmatched junction nucleotides: 12. The CDR3 totals 18 residues. CDR3 loop: CASSLDPGGLTVANVLTF. The CDR3, as DNA: TGTGCCAGCAGTTTAGACCCGGGAGGCTTGACTGTGGCCAACGTCCTGACTTTC.

Notes on this clone: Just one base apart from a much larger clone, this may be a read error. The CDR3 spells CPSGPQTGAAYEQYF. CDR3 DNA sequence: TGTCCCAGCGGCCCTCAGACAGGGGCAGCCTACGAGCAGTACTTC. The chain recombines TRBV7-3 with TRBJ2-7; 8 nucleotides line up with TRBD1. This CDR3 has 15 residues. In germline, CDR1 is SGHTA, CDR2 FQGTGA.

This clone is medium-sized. The V call is TRBV7-8, the J call TRBJ2-7, with 11 bases fitting TRBD2. J was trimmed by 0 bases and V by 6 bases; bases with no gene match: 16. The CDR3 loop spans 19 amino acids. The germline V gene encodes CDR1 SGHVS and CDR2 FQNEAQ. CDR3 region: CASRQGAPGLAVSSYEQYF. As DNA, the CDR3 is TGTGCCAGCAGACAGGGGGCGCCGGGACTAGCGGTCAGCTCCTACGAGCAGTACTTC.

In this sample, this clone turned up a few times. This chain uses TRBV6-2 or TRBV6-3 with TRBJ2-1; 11 bases fit TRBD1. The CDR3 totals 15 residues. Losses at the gene ends were 6 bases for V and 6 bases for J; bases not matched to a gene: 7. CDR1 MNHEY and CDR2 SVGEGT come from the germline V gene. CDR3 sequence (DNA): TGTGCCAGCAGCCCCCTGGGACAGGGGGTCAATGAGCAGTTCTTC. Amino acid sequence: CASSPLGQGVNEQFF.

This clone was detected ten times or more. V usage is TRBV7-9 and J usage is TRBJ1-1; unclear D gene. There are 15 residues in the CDR3. Germline V gives CDR1 SEHNR, CDR2 FQNEAQ (reference sequence). Trimming left V 1 base short and J 0 bases short, with 9 bases between. This CDR3 is CASSLERALNTEAFF. For the CDR3, the DNA is TGTGCCAGCAGCTTAGAGAGGGCCTTGAACACTGAAGCTTTCTTT.

This clone was detected many times. This chain connects TRBV13 to TRBJ1-2; 10 positions match TRBD1. Germline-derived CDR1 and CDR2 are PRHDT and FYEKMQ (reference sequence). This CDR3 spans 13 amino acids. The V gene end was trimmed by 5 bases and the J gene end by 6 bases; junction bases not matched to a gene: 3. The CDR3 here is CASSGDRGDGYTF. DNA of the CDR3: TGTGCCAGCAGCGGGGACAGGGGCGATGGCTACACCTTC. The entire variable domain, with the rest obtained from reference TRBV13 and TRBJ1-2, is as follows: AAGVIQSPRHLIKEKRETATLKCYPIPRHDTVYWYQQGPGQDPQFLISFYEKMQSDKGSIPDRFSAQQFSDYHSELNMSSLELGDSALYFCASSGDRGDGYTFGSGTRLTVV.

This clone was seen at least ten times. V gene TRBV27 combines with J gene TRBJ2-7; 7 nucleotides match TRBD1. Trimming took 6 bases from V and 6 from J; bases not matched to a gene: 2. The CDR3 spans 11 residues. CDR1 is MNHEY, CDR2 SMNVEV, per germline (reference sequence). The CDR3 DNA sequence: TGTGCCAGCAGGACAGGGTCCGAGCAGTACTTC. It codes for CASRTGSEQYF.

The V and J genes are TRBV5-1 and TRBJ2-7, with 12 positions matching TRBD2. The closer fit of TRBJ2-5 to the DNA end suggests the J call may be wrong. Per the germline V gene, CDR1 is SGHRS and CDR2 is YFSETQ. The CDR3 covers 15 residues. The CDR3 DNA reads as TGCGCCAGCAGCTCGACTAGCGGGGGCCAAGAGACCCAGTACTTC. Translating gives CASSSTSGGQETQYF.

The table lists this clone with many counts. V gene TRBV18 combines with J gene TRBJ1-1; D gene ambiguous. Per the germline V gene, CDR1 is KGHSH and CDR2 is LQKENI. This CDR3 region has 12 residues. V was clipped by 3 bases and J by 3 bases, with 5 bases between them. The CDR3 here is CASSPTYTEAFF. As DNA, the CDR3 is TGTGCCAGCTCACCTACATACACTGAAGCTTTCTTT. Combining the CDR3 with reference TRBV18 and TRBJ1-1 gives the whole variable domain NAGVMQNPRHLVRRRGQEARLRCSPMKGHSHVYWYRQLPEEGLKFMVYLQKENIIDESGMPKERFSAEFPKEGPSILRIQQVVRGDSAAYFCASSPTYTEAFFGQGTRLTVV.

The sample holds many counts of this clone. The V call is TRBV12-3 or TRBV12-4, the J call TRBJ2-3; D perhaps matches TRBD2 (6 bases). V was trimmed by 2 bases and J by 4 bases, leaving 7 bases between them. The CDR3 is 13 residues long. CDR3 nucleotides: TGTGCCAGCAGTTTATTAGCGGCAGATACGCAGTATTTT. Its protein product is CASSLLAADTQYF.

Comments on this clone: One end of the junction does not line up with germline, which may come from a read error. The chain couples TRBV7-9 to TRBJ2-7; D may be TRBD2 (5 bases). The CDR3 loop spans 14 amino acids. CDR1 and CDR2 (germline): SEHNR, FQNEAQ (reference sequence). CDR3 residues: CASRRPAGGDEQYF. The CDR3, as DNA: TGTGCCAGCAGACGCCCGGCGGGCGGCGACGAGCAGTACTTT.

Ten or more counts support this clone. The DNA of the CDR3 is TGCAGTGCTAGATTACTAGCGGGGAAGGTCAATGAGCAGTTCTTC. Translation: CSARLLAGKVNEQFF. This chain links TRBV20-1 with TRBJ2-1, with 10 bases fitting TRBD2. The CDR3 is 15 residues long. Germline values: CDR1 DFQATT, CDR2 SNEGSKA (reference sequence). The V gene end was trimmed by 2 bases and the J gene end by 6 bases; junction bases not matched to a gene: 7.

Worth noting for this clone: A much larger clone differs from this one at a single base, so this may be a read error. The J gene is TRBJ2-1, the V gene TRBV5-4; the match to TRBD2 covers 10 bases. CDR1 is SGHNT and CDR2 is YYREEE in the germline V gene (reference sequence). V trimming: 3 bases; J trimming: 5 bases; junction bases outside the gene matches: 8. The CDR3 runs 16 residues. The CDR3 is CASSSGLAVLNNEQFF. The CDR3 nucleotides read TGTGCCAGCAGCTCTGGACTAGCGGTGCTAAACAATGAGCAGTTCTTC.

This clone was seen many times. CDR3 in DNA: TGCAGTGCTATAAGACAGGGGATAACCTACGAGCAGTACTTC. Protein product: CSAIRQGITYEQYF. The V and J genes are TRBV20-1 and TRBJ2-7; 8 bases are a match to TRBD1. The CDR3 is made up of 14 amino acids. The germline V gene encodes CDR1 DFQATT and CDR2 SNEGSKA (reference sequence). V was pared by 4 bases and J by 2 bases, with 7 bases of the junction left unmatched.

This clone occurred many times. The chain has TRBV27 and TRBJ2-1; possibly TRBD2 for D (5 bases). The V and J ends lost 6 bases and 12 bases respectively, with 18 bases between them. CDR3 length equals 13 residues. The germline V gene has CDR1 MNHEY and CDR2 SMNVEV (reference sequence). The CDR3 nucleotides read TGTGCCAGCAGGGTCCTTTTAGGCGCGGGGCAGTTCTTC. This codes for CASRVLLGAGQFF.

This clone was counted ten times or more. The V and J genes are TRBV5-1 and TRBJ2-3; 7 bases fit TRBD1. The CDR3 runs 15 residues. Looked up from germline, CDR1 is SGHRS and CDR2 is YFSETQ. V lost 2 bases to trimming and J lost 2 bases; unmatched junction nucleotides: 5. CDR3 amino acids: CASSLPGQHTDTQYF. As DNA, the CDR3 is TGCGCCAGCAGCTTACCGGGACAGCACACAGATACGCAGTATTTT. Variable domain in full (rest from reference TRBV5-1 and TRBJ2-3): KAGVTQTPRYLIKTRGQQVTLSCSPISGHRSVSWYQQTPGQGLQFLFEYFSETQRNKGNFPGRFSGRQFSNSRSEMNVSTLELGDSALYLCASSLPGQHTDTQYFGPGTRLTVL.

This clone was recorded many times. The chain couples TRBV20-1 to TRBJ1-4, with 7 bases fitting TRBD1. The CDR3 has 15 residues. The V and J ends lost 0 bases and 8 bases, in that order; junction bases with no gene match: 9. Per germline, CDR1 DFQATT and CDR2 SNEGSKA (reference sequence). The CDR3: CSARDQGGFGEKLFF. The CDR3 DNA reads as TGCAGTGCTAGAGATCAGGGGGGGTTCGGGGAAAAACTGTTTTTT.

The sample holds many counts of this clone. This sequence joins TRBV4-1 and TRBJ1-5; D is unclear. CDR3 length: 15 residues. The ends were cut back, 1 base at V and 0 bases at J, with 7 bases in the middle. CDR1 and CDR2 (germline): MGHRA, YSYEKL. The CDR3 region is CASSQGESSNQPQHF. The DNA for the CDR3 is TGCGCCAGCAGCCAAGGGGAAAGTAGCAATCAGCCCCAGCATTTT.

This clone was detected ten times or more. This chain joins TRBV5-1 and TRBJ1-6; D remains unclear. Germline assignment: CDR1 SGHRS and CDR2 YFSETQ. Trimming shortened V by 0 bases and J by 1 base, and 11 bases separated the two germline ends. This CDR3 contains 17 residues. CDR3 loop: CASSLDGGSSYNSPLHF. The CDR3 DNA is TGCGCCAGCAGCTTGGATGGCGGGAGTTCCTATAATTCACCCCTCCACTTT.

This clone is termed medium-sized (0.01 to 0.1%). The gene calls are TRBV27 and TRBJ2-7, with D unresolved. Trimming shortened V by 2 bases and J by 3 bases, and 2 bases separated the two germline ends. The CDR3 is 11 residues long. In germline, CDR1 is MNHEY, CDR2 SMNVEV (reference sequence). The CDR3 is CASSLGYEQYF. In DNA form, the CDR3 reads TGTGCCAGCAGTTTAGGCTACGAGCAGTACTTC.

This clone has ten or more counts. In the same sample, other DNA sequences code for this CDR3. V gene TRBV3-1 combines with J gene TRBJ2-1; either TRBD1 or TRBD2 may supply D (5 bases each). The CDR3 runs to 15 residues. V lost 1 base to trimming and J lost 6 bases, with 13 bases between them. The germline V gene encodes CDR1 LGHDT and CDR2 YNNKEL (reference sequence). The CDR3 spells CASSQAGTSFNEQFF. CDR3 in DNA: TGTGCCAGCAGCCAAGCGGGGACCTCATTCAATGAGCAGTTCTTC.

This clone was seen more than once but under ten times. The rearrangement links TRBV5-4 to TRBJ2-5; weak D call: TRBD1 (6 bases). Between the trimmed V and J ends, which lost 5 bases and 7 bases, there was a span of 21 bases. Per germline, CDR1 SGHNT and CDR2 YYREEE (reference sequence). The CDR3 spans 15 residues. Here the CDR3 reads CASRSGDAAIATQYF. For the CDR3, the DNA is TGTGCCAGCAGGTCAGGGGACGCTGCAATTGCGACCCAGTACTTC. The complete variable domain, with remaining parts taken from reference TRBV5-4 and TRBJ2-5, reads ETGVTQSPTHLIKTRGQQVTLRCSSQSGHNTVSWYQQALGQGPQFIFQYYREEENGRGNFPPRFSGLQFPNYSSELNVNALELDDSALYLCASRSGDAAIATQYFGPGTRLLVL.

Of note for this clone: Compared with germline, one end of the junction differs, possibly owing to a read error. The chain employs TRBV19 and TRBJ1-2; D not resolved. The germline CDR1 and CDR2 sequences are LNHDA and SQIVND (reference sequence). The CDR3 is made up of 19 amino acids. DNA of the CDR3: TGTGCCAGTAGTATGAACAGAGTATCCACCGAATACCCTAACTATGACTACACCTTC. It is translated as CASSMNRVSTEYPNYDYTF.

This clone showed up many times. The V call is TRBV20-1, the J call TRBJ2-4; D is unclear. The V gene's germline CDR1 is DFQATT and CDR2 SNEGSKA (reference sequence). Between the trimmed V and J ends, which lost 6 bases and 0 bases, there was a span of 12 bases. The CDR3 is 14 residues long. CDR3 region: CSAHPPVAKNIQYF. CDR3 DNA sequence: TGCAGTGCCCATCCCCCGGTAGCCAAAAACATTCAGTACTTC.

In its sample, this clone ranks as medium-sized. The J gene is TRBJ2-7, the V gene TRBV6-1; tentative D call: TRBD2 (6 bases). Trimming removed 6 bases from V and 4 bases from J, with 22 bases in between. The CDR3 contains 16 residues. Germline V gives CDR1 MNHNS, CDR2 SASEGT. This chain's CDR3 is CASSPGGTPGRYEQYF. The CDR3 DNA reads as TGTGCCAGCAGCCCGGGCGGGACTCCTGGGCGTTACGAGCAGTACTTC.